Below, 3 T cell receptor beta chains from the same sample are listed, as sequenced in a study of neurological immune-mediated disorders. TCRdb processed the 5' RACE reads anew with MiXCR; each CDR3 protein has one entry. The sample carries about 66,000 distinct CDR3 sequences, 4.5% recorded once. Sequenced material: PBMCs. These receptor sequences come from a man aged 30 to 45 with multiple sclerosis.

This clonotype was observed at least ten times. The chain has TRBV10-3 and TRBJ2-5; no clear D gene. V was clipped by 0 bases and J by 2 bases, with 10 bases between them. The CDR3 runs to 15 residues. CDR1 and CDR2 from the germline V gene are ENHRY and SYGVKD. CDR3 in amino acids: CAISESRQPQETQYF. The CDR3 nucleotides are TGTGCCATCAGTGAGTCGCGGCAGCCGCAAGAGACCCAGTACTTC.

This clonotype was picked up many times. The chain combines TRBV7-9 with TRBJ1-1, with a possible D match to TRBD1 (5 bases). The V end was cut by 1 base, the J end by 1 base, with 10 bases between. The germline V gene encodes CDR1 SEHNR and CDR2 FQNEAQ (reference sequence). There are 15 residues in the CDR3. The CDR3 sequence: CASSLEGGANTEAFF. In DNA, the CDR3 is TGTGCCAGCAGCTTAGAGGGAGGGGCGAACACTGAAGCTTTCTTT.

The gene calls are TRBV6-5 and TRBJ1-1, with a tentative D call TRBD1 (5 bases). This CDR3 is built from 13 residues. Trimming took 2 bases from V and 3 from J, leaving 7 bases between them. Germline V CDR1 and CDR2: MNHEY, SVGAGI. CDR3 residues: CASSYAGYTEAFF. The DNA for the CDR3 is TGTGCCAGCAGTTACGCAGGGTACACTGAAGCTTTCTTT.